A selection of T cell receptor beta chains follows, all from one sample in a study of T-cell memory formation after mild COVID-19. TCRdb analysed the 5' RACE reads with MiXCR anew, one entry per CDR3 protein. The sample consists of hundreds of thousands of distinct CDR3 sequences, 20% to 25% of them appearing once. The source material was PBMCs or a T cell subset sorted from them (not recorded which). The receptors stem from a man aged 18-30 years who had mild COVID-19 (a few samples of this study predate the infection). Cell type and time point are not known. The CDR3 runs from the conserved cysteine through the conserved F or W. A D gene is named only where the DNA matches it firmly. Clone size is given for some rows only: seen once, a few or many times, or a class if the clone is expanded.

J	D	size	V	DNA	CDR3
TRBJ2-7	TRBD2	.	TRBV4-3	TGCGCCAGCAGCTTTAGCGGGTCTTCCCCCTACGAGCAGTACTTC	CASSFSGSSPYEQYF
TRBJ2-7	.	.	TRBV12-3/TRBV12-4	TGTGCCAGCAGTCCCGGGACCCAGTCCTACGAGCAGTACTTC	CASSPGTQSYEQYF
TRBJ2-2	.	few	TRBV7-2	TGTGCCAGCAGCTTAGCGCGCGGCAGTACGAACACCGGGGAGCTGTTTTTT	CASSLARGSTNTGELFF
TRBJ2-1	TRBD2	few	TRBV5-6	TGTGCCAGCGGACGGGGCCAAGGGGCAGCGGGGTTTACAAGTGAGCAGTTCTTC	CASGRGQGAAGFTSEQFF
TRBJ2-5	.	.	TRBV7-9	TGTGCCAGCGCCCCAGGGAGAGAGACCCAGTACTTC	CASAPGRETQYF
TRBJ2-2	TRBD2	few	TRBV4-1	TGCGCCAGCAGCCACGCGGGACTAGCAGGTCCCGGGGAGCTGTTTTTT	CASSHAGLAGPGELFF
TRBJ2-1	TRBD2	.	TRBV5-5	TGTGCCAGCAGCTTGGAAGCGGGGATTCGATACAATGAGCAGTTCTTC	CASSLEAGIRYNEQFF
TRBJ1-2	TRBD1	many	TRBV18	TGTGCCAGCTCACCTACAGCCGAGGGACAGGCACTACGCACCTTC	CASSPTAEGQALRTF
TRBJ2-1	TRBD1	few	TRBV12-3/TRBV12-4	TGTGCCAGCAGTTTTGGCAGGGGGCGCTTCTATGAGCAGTTCTTC	CASSFGRGRFYEQFF
TRBJ2-4	TRBD1	few	TRBV6-2/TRBV6-3	TGTGCCAGCACGCCTCGGGACAGTAAAAACATTCAGTACTTC	CASTPRDSKNIQYF
TRBJ2-3	TRBD2	.	TRBV7-2	TGTGCCAGCAGGGCCCAGAGCGGGGGGTACACAGATACGCAGTATTTT	CASRAQSGGYTDTQYF
TRBJ2-1	.	.	TRBV4-1	TGCGCCAGCAGCCAAGTAAGCGGGTCCTACAATGAGCAGTTCTTC	CASSQVSGSYNEQFF
TRBJ1-1	.	.	TRBV6-5	TGTGCCAGCAGTTGGCAGGGTAGGGGGGCGGTCACTGAAGCTTTCTTT	CASSWQGRGAVTEAFF
TRBJ2-2	.	few	TRBV7-9	TGTGCCAGCACCATCTCGCCGGGACAACGCACCGGGGAGCTGTTTTTT	CASTISPGQRTGELFF
TRBJ2-5	.	.	TRBV6-1	TGTGCCACCAGACGGGCTAGAAGCGGGGAGACCCAGTACTTC	CATRRARSGETQYF
TRBJ2-5	TRBD1	.	TRBV20-1	TGCAGTGCCCAGGGGGTTGGAGAGACCCAGTACTTC	CSAQGVGETQYF
TRBJ2-3	.	many	TRBV6-6	TGTGCCAGCAGTTACTGGGGCGAGCGGGATACGCAGTATTTT	CASSYWGERDTQYF
TRBJ2-1	TRBD2	.	TRBV7-3	TGTGCCAGCAGCTTAATAGCGGGTGAGAATGAGCAGTTCTTC	CASSLIAGENEQFF
TRBJ1-5	.	few	TRBV7-2	TGTGCCAGCACCCTGGACGGGGGGATGAATCAGCCCCAGCATTTT	CASTLDGGMNQPQHF
TRBJ2-1	.	many	TRBV20-1	TGCAGTGCTAGGTTCGGGGACAATGAGCAGTTCTTC	CSARFGDNEQFF
TRBJ2-2	.	many	TRBV6-6	TGTGCCAGCAGCCGCGACAGAAACACCGGGGAGCTGTTTTTT	CASSRDRNTGELFF
TRBJ2-3	.	.	TRBV7-2	TGTGCCAGCAGCCCATCCACGAATACGCAGTATTTT	CASSPSTNTQYF
TRBJ1-5	TRBD1	few	TRBV7-2	TGTGCCAGCAGCTCTGACGGGACAGGCCTCCAAGGGCATTTT	CASSSDGTGLQGHF
TRBJ2-7	TRBD2	few	TRBV3-1	TGTGCCAGCAGCCGGTTTGAGGCGGGGGATACCTACGAGCAGTACTTC	CASSRFEAGDTYEQYF
TRBJ1-2	.	few	TRBV20-1	TGCAGTGCTTCCCGGGTTTCGTCCAACTATGGCTACACCTTC	CSASRVSSNYGYTF
TRBJ2-5	.	many	TRBV7-2	TGTGCCAGCAGCTCGGACGGACCCGGGGAGACCCAGTACTTC	CASSSDGPGETQYF
TRBJ2-5	.	many	TRBV11-2	TGTGCCAGCAGCTGGTGGCAAGAGACCCAGTACTTC	CASSWWQETQYF
TRBJ2-5	TRBD2	.	TRBV20-1	TGCAGTGCTATTAGCGGGGCTGGAAAAGAGACCCAGTACTTC	CSAISGAGKETQYF
TRBJ2-7	.	few	TRBV12-3/TRBV12-4	TGTGCCAGCAGTTTTGTCCCCTACGAGCAGTACTTC	CASSFVPYEQYF
TRBJ1-1	TRBD1	many	TRBV4-1	TGCGCCAGCAGCCAAACAGGGGGCTTGGACACTGAAGCTTTCTTT	CASSQTGGLDTEAFF
TRBJ1-3	.	.	TRBV6-6	TGTGCCAGCAGTTCCTGGACGGTGAGCTCTGGAAACACCATATATTTT	CASSSWTVSSGNTIYF
TRBJ2-7	.	few	TRBV6-5	TGTGCCAGCAGTTACCCGGGCTACGAGCAGTACTTC	CASSYPGYEQYF
TRBJ1-1	.	few	TRBV12-3/TRBV12-4	TGTGCCAGCAGTTTGCTCTCTACAGCTGAAGCTTTCTTT	CASSLLSTAEAFF
TRBJ1-6	.	few	TRBV20-1	TGCAGTGCCCCCGGGACTTATAATTCACCCCTCCACTTT	CSAPGTYNSPLHF
TRBJ2-2	.	.	TRBV6-4	TGTGCCAGCAGTGAGGATACCCGTTACACCGGGGAGCTGTTTTTT	CASSEDTRYTGELFF
TRBJ1-2	.	.	TRBV24-1	TGTGCCACCAGTGACCGGACAGCTAACTATGGCTACACCTTC	CATSDRTANYGYTF
TRBJ1-2	.	few	TRBV20-1	TGCAGCGCTCCCCCCCGACGGGGCTATGGCTACACCTTC	CSAPPRRGYGYTF
TRBJ1-2	.	few	TRBV18	TGTGCCAGCTCACCGACCGCGCAGGGCGCACGGACTAACTATGGCTACACCTTC	CASSPTAQGARTNYGYTF
TRBJ1-5	.	.	TRBV24-1	TGTGCCACCAGTGATTGGGGGGGGCAGCCCCAGCATTTT	CATSDWGGQPQHF
TRBJ2-2	.	.	TRBV5-1	TGCGCCAGCAGCTTGGCCCCGGGGGCCGGGGAGCTGTTTTTT	CASSLAPGAGELFF
TRBJ2-7	.	.	TRBV19	TGTGCCAGTAGTATGTTGGGTCAGAAATACGAGCAGTACTTC	CASSMLGQKYEQYF
TRBJ2-2	.	.	TRBV6-5	TGTGCCAGCAGCTGGGGGCCAGACACCGGGGAGCTGTTTTTT	CASSWGPDTGELFF
TRBJ2-1	TRBD1	.	TRBV12-3/TRBV12-4	TGTGCCAGCAGTTTAATGACGACAGGGGATGAACAGTTCTTC	CASSLMTTGDEQFF
TRBJ2-1	TRBD2	few	TRBV20-1	TGCAGTGCTACGGGTGGGACTAGCGTTGAGCAGTTCTTC	CSATGGTSVEQFF
TRBJ1-2	.	.	TRBV11-1	TGTGCCAGCAGGGAAACAGGGCTGGACTATGGCTACACCTTC	CASRETGLDYGYTF